Below are 9 T cell receptor beta chains sequenced from a single sample in a study of T cells in Graves' hyperthyroidism and ophthalmopathy. TCR beta CDR3 sequences were amplified from RNA transcripts. A set of HTBI primers served as the primers for a first-round RT-PCR of the TCR CDR3. TCRdb re-called the multiplex PCR reads through MiXCR, storing one row per CDR3 protein. In the table there are 250,000 to 300,000 distinct CDR3 sequences, about 13% of which are singletons. Input material: blood. The origin of the receptors is a woman in her forties with Graves' hyperthyroidism.

This chain links TRBV9 with TRBJ1-2; 8 bases are shared with TRBD1. The CDR3 covers 14 residues. V was pared by 8 bases and J by 3 bases, with 9 bases of the junction left unmatched. Germline CDR1 SGDLS, CDR2 YYNGEE. DNA of the CDR3: TGTGCCAGTACACAGGGACAGGAACACTATGGCTACACCTTC. As protein: CASTQGQEHYGYTF.

Ten or more counts support this clonotype. This rearrangement joins TRBV28 to TRBJ1-1, with D possibly matching TRBD1 (6 bases). CDR3 length equals 14 residues. V dropped 7 bases and J dropped 8 bases, with 20 bases sitting between them. Per the germline V gene, CDR1 is MDHEN and CDR2 is SYDVKM. CDR3 DNA: TGTGCCAGCACTTTGGGGGTACAGGGACGGGAAGCTTTCTTT. Translation: CASTLGVQGREAFF.

This clonotype was seen ten or more times. This chain links TRBV28 with TRBJ1-2; D unclear. The length of the CDR3 is 13 residues. Germline-derived CDR1 and CDR2 are MDHEN and SYDVKM. Trimming took off 1 base at V and 1 base at J, with 4 bases between the two ends. For the CDR3, the DNA is TGTGCCAGCAGTTTATATAGTAACTATGGCTACACCTTC. It translates to CASSLYSNYGYTF.

This clonotype was found many times. The chain couples TRBV28 to TRBJ2-5; TRBD1 agrees at 9 bases. The germline CDR1 and CDR2 sequences are MDHEN and SYDVKM. The CDR3 is 18 residues long. V shed 6 bases, J shed 1 base, and the junction held 15 bases outside the gene matches. The CDR3 reads CASSTGTGRGLGQETQYF. For the CDR3, the DNA is TGTGCCAGCAGCACCGGGACAGGGAGGGGATTAGGCCAAGAGACCCAGTACTTC.

The rearrangement uses TRBV4-2 and TRBJ2-7, with 8 bases that match TRBD1. Germline CDR1 is LGHNA and CDR2 is YNFKEQ. CDR3 length: 16 amino acids. The trim removed 1 base at V and 3 bases at J, leaving 8 bases unmatched. CDR3 in amino acids: CASSQVTGQGHYEQYF. The CDR3 DNA sequence: TGTGCCAGCAGCCAAGTTACCGGACAGGGCCACTACGAGCAGTACTTC.

This clonotype was recorded at least ten times. This chain joins TRBV27 and TRBJ2-3; 11 bases map to TRBD1. The CDR3 is 14 residues long. Germline V lookup: CDR1 MNHEY, CDR2 SMNVEV (reference sequence). Trimming cost V 8 bases and J 6 bases; bases outside gene matches: 7. The CDR3 DNA is TGTGCCAGCCGCGGACAGGGGGCATATGATACGCAGTATTTT. Its translation: CASRGQGAYDTQYF.

This clonotype has more than one count but fewer than ten. The chain employs TRBV9 and TRBJ2-5; 8 bases line up with TRBD1. This CDR3 contains 15 residues. The ends lost 0 bases at V and 4 bases at J; junction bases unmatched: 5. Germline assignment: CDR1 SGDLS and CDR2 YYNGEE. The CDR3 reads CASSVGTGTLETQYF. In DNA form, the CDR3 reads TGTGCCAGCAGCGTAGGGACAGGGACTCTAGAGACCCAGTACTTC.

At least ten counts were recorded for this clonotype. The J gene is TRBJ2-5, the V gene TRBV15; 8 bases are shared with TRBD2. Germline lookup yields CDR1 LNHNV and CDR2 YYDKDF (reference sequence). Trimming removed 0 bases from V and 5 bases from J; junction bases left unmatched: 5. This CDR3 comprises 15 residues. The CDR3 here is CATSRETRGGETQYF. The CDR3 nucleotides are TGTGCCACCAGCAGAGAAACTCGGGGGGGGGAGACCCAGTACTTC.

There are many counts of this clonotype. DNA of the CDR3: TGTGCCAGTAGTATAGATCGGAGGGGGGGGAAGGACACTGAAGCTTTCTTT. Translation gives CASSIDRRGGKDTEAFF. The chain couples TRBV19 to TRBJ1-1; TRBD1 is a possible D gene (6 bases). CDR1 and CDR2 (germline): LNHDA, SQIVND (reference sequence). The CDR3 has 17 amino acids. Trimming took off 0 bases at V and 3 bases at J, with 17 bases between the two ends.